This T cell receptor (beta chain) appears in the sequencing data of a study of Ad26.COV2.S vaccination and SARS-CoV-2 variants. As for the study in general: The authors gave Ad26.COV2.S intramuscularly, either once or twice 56 days apart. The study, taken as a whole, reports: While placebo recipients had lower spike-specific TCR breadth, vaccine recipients had more.

The CDR3 is 18 amino acids. V dropped 6 bases and J dropped 6 bases, with 27 bases sitting between them. Only in-frame clones appear in the TCRdb table, and some are missing; sequencing was by immunoSEQ multiplex PCR. The sample shows around 450,000 clones, 89% of them seen only once. As for treatment: about 20 received Ad26.COV2.S at low or high dose, single or two shots; a few received placebo; per-sample allocation not given. Sampling occurred on day 63 after the first vaccine or placebo injection. Aged 18-55 years, donor was enrolled in Boston in 2020. Regarding this clone: Its antigen is currently unknown.

The rearrangement links TRBV23-1 to TRBJ1-5; D not certain. TRBV23-1 is treated as an ORF (open reading frame) with a function not yet certain. Sequences were derived from peripheral blood, sampled in a trial of Ad26.COV2.S vaccine versus placebo. This clonotype was obtained from a person aged 18-65 years who received the Ad26.COV2.S COVID-19 vaccine or a placebo. DNA for the CDR3: TGCGCCAGCAGGCATCGGAGGACTACCCCAACCAACAGTCAGCCCCAGCATTTT. Encoded protein: CASRHRRTTPTNSQPQHF.